The TCR beta chain under discussion was sequenced for a study of blood T cells in healthy people across ages. The sample holds many counts of this clonotype. Its antigen is undetermined. General study points: Whereas aged donors had fewer naive CD4+ cells, long-lived donors had more of them and higher diversity.

Germline-derived CDR1 and CDR2 are SGHTA and FQGNSA. The CDR3 extends over 13 amino acids. Trimming left V 4 bases short and J 0 bases short, with 6 bases between. Combining a sample-barcoded 5' primer with a J-beta primer mix, a second PCR ran for about 7 to 11 cycles. Each CDR3 protein is one row after TCRdb ran MiXCR on the 5' RACE reads. The profile shows approximately 1.5 million distinct CDR3 sequences, approximately 39% of them singletons. Sample donors were healthy Caucasian individuals that came from Russia, aged 6 to 90. The sample consisted of blood. The TCR comes from a young woman in good health. The genes are TRBV7-2 and TRBJ1-1; D ambiguous. CDR3: CASSSTMNTEAFF. Here the CDR3 DNA reads TGTGCCAGCAGCTCGACAATGAACACTGAAGCTTTCTTT.